The entry that follows covers one T cell receptor (beta chain) sequence. V gave up 7 bases and J gave up 6 bases; unmatched junction bases: 7. CDR3 length equals 14 residues. Germline CDR1 and CDR2: SGHRS and YFSETQ. The source of the sample is a study of shared clonotypes between healthy human individuals. Study context: CD4 naive and memory got three plates each, CD8 naive two, CD8 memory one.

Clones were sequenced by immunoSEQ multiplex PCR, and TCRdb holds only the in-frame ones, with some missing. The sample holds about 2.4 million clones, more than 85% seen once. Sequenced: naive CD4+ T cells from PBMCs. This sample's subset: CD45RA+ positively selected. V usage is TRBV5-1 and J usage is TRBJ1-4, with 9 bases lining up with TRBD1. This sequence was found in a man between 18 and 35 years old in good health. Some clones in this sample may be carry-over from other donors' samples. CDR3 DNA: TGCGCCAGCGGGACAGGGCCTCTGGATGAAAAACTGTTTTTT. This sequence encodes CASGTGPLDEKLFF.